What follows are 9 T cell receptor beta chains derived from one specimen sequenced in a study of blood T cells in healthy people across ages. Then a second PCR, running roughly 7 to 11 cycles, was carried out with a sample-barcoded 5' primer and a J-beta primer mix. Using its own MiXCR run on the 5' RACE reads, TCRdb lists one record per CDR3 protein. The sample records about 830,000 distinct CDR3 sequences, 55% to 70% being singletons. The material sequenced was blood. The receptors stem from a man aged 25 to 45 in good health.

The CDR3 protein is CASSGTGQVINEQFF. The CDR3 DNA follows: TGTGCCAGCAGCGGGACGGGACAGGTCATCAATGAGCAGTTCTTC. V and J are TRBV28 and TRBJ2-1, with 8 bases identical to TRBD1. Germline CDR1 and CDR2: MDHEN and SYDVKM. The CDR3 is made up of 15 amino acids. With 6 bases clipped from V and 6 bases from J, the junction kept 10 bases outside the gene matches.

This clonotype has only a few counts. The genes are TRBV7-9 and TRBJ2-3, with D perhaps TRBD2 (5 bases). Trimming cost V 9 bases and J 4 bases, with 11 bases left between them. The germline V gene encodes CDR1 SEHNR and CDR2 FQNEAQ (reference sequence). The CDR3 is made up of 12 amino acids. CDR3: CASEREADTQYF. For the CDR3, the DNA is TGTGCCAGTGAGAGGGAAGCAGATACGCAGTATTTT.

This clonotype occurred a few times. This sequence joins TRBV20-1 and TRBJ2-7, with 16 bases that match TRBD2. The CDR3 consists of 14 residues. Germline CDR1 reads DFQATT; CDR2 reads SNEGSKA (reference sequence). V shed 5 bases, J shed 6 bases, and the junction held 4 bases outside the gene matches. The CDR3 DNA reads as TGCAGTGCTTCCGGGACTAGCGGGGGGGCCGAGCAGTACTTC. It is translated as CSASGTSGGAEQYF.

The V and J genes are TRBV27 and TRBJ2-4; D assignment may be TRBD1 or TRBD2 (5 bases each). This CDR3 is 10 amino acids long. Trimming stripped 8 bases from V and 14 bases from J, with 13 bases between. Germline CDR1 is MNHEY and CDR2 is SMNVEV (reference sequence). The DNA of the CDR3 is TGTGCCAGCGGGACCAGGGCGAAGTACTTC. Its translation: CASGTRAKYF.

This clonotype was picked up one time. The chain is built from TRBV12-3 or TRBV12-4 and TRBJ2-5, with 11 bases that match TRBD2. The DNA end is a closer match to TRBJ2-7, so the J assignment may be wrong. The CDR3 is 15 amino acids. CDR3 bases: TGTGCCAGCAGTTTCACTAGCGGGAGTTGGAACGAGCAGTACTTC. This encodes CASSFTSGSWNEQYF.

J is TRBJ1-1 and V is TRBV5-5; D is undetermined. Germline lookup yields CDR1 SGHKS and CDR2 YYEKEE (reference sequence). Trimming left V 0 bases short and J 2 bases short, with 5 bases between. There are 13 residues in the CDR3. The DNA of the CDR3 is TGTGCCAGCAGCTTGGTGGACAACACTGAAGCTTTCTTT. Amino acid sequence: CASSLVDNTEAFF.

The chain is built from TRBV11-2 and TRBJ1-2, with D perhaps matching TRBD1 (5 bases). V was clipped by 5 bases and J by 13 bases, with 14 bases between them. Germline values: CDR1 SGHAT, CDR2 FQNNGV. This CDR3 has 11 amino acids. CDR3 bases: TGTGCCAGCAGCCAGTCCGGGGGAGGCACCTTC. Translated, it gives CASSQSGGGTF.

Only a few counts were recorded for this clonotype. The chain has TRBV11-1 and TRBJ2-1, with 11 bases that match TRBD2. The ends lost 3 bases at V and 8 bases at J; junction bases unmatched: 9. Germline CDR1 SGHAT, CDR2 FQDESV (reference sequence). The CDR3 is 16 residues long. CDR3 residues: CASSFELAGEWDEQFF. The CDR3 DNA sequence: TGTGCCAGCAGCTTTGAACTAGCGGGAGAGTGGGATGAGCAGTTCTTC.

This chain joins TRBV5-1 and TRBJ2-6, with D perhaps TRBD2 (5 bases). The length of the CDR3 is 16 residues. CDR1 and CDR2 from the germline V gene are SGHRS and YFSETQ. Trimming cost V 4 bases and J 4 bases, with 15 bases left between them. The CDR3 nucleotides read TGCGCCAGCAGCCCAAACCCGGGGTCAGGGGCCAACGTCCTGACTTTC. Encoded protein: CASSPNPGSGANVLTF.